The 10 T cell receptor beta chains below come from one sample, sequenced in a study of early T cells in non-severe SARS-CoV-2 infection. TCRdb called the 5' RACE reads again in MiXCR, with one record for every CDR3 protein. The sample records around 33,000 distinct CDR3 sequences, roughly 5.1% being singletons. The sample comprised whole blood. The source of these receptors is an adult who was a healthcare worker with PCR-confirmed SARS-CoV-2 infection or an uninfected control (not recorded which).

This clonotype came up a few times. The gene calls are TRBV27 and TRBJ2-3; D is ambiguous. The V and J ends lost 3 bases and 6 bases respectively, with 4 bases between them. The CDR3 runs 11 residues. The germline CDR1 and CDR2 sequences are MNHEY and SMNVEV (reference sequence). The DNA of the CDR3 is TGTGCCAGCAGTTTTGGGGATACGCAGTATTTT. Translated: CASSFGDTQYF.

At least ten counts were recorded for this clonotype. The gene calls are TRBV30 and TRBJ2-7; D possibly corresponds to TRBD2 (5 bases). Germline assignment: CDR1 GTSNPN and CDR2 SVGIG (reference sequence). The CDR3 contains 13 residues. Trimming removed 0 bases from V and 4 bases from J, with 10 bases in between. The CDR3 sequence is CAWSVRGGYEQYF. The CDR3 nucleotides are TGTGCCTGGAGTGTACGGGGTGGATACGAGCAGTACTTC.

This clonotype has only a few counts. V usage is TRBV4-2 and J usage is TRBJ2-7; 8 bases align to TRBD1. The V and J ends lost 0 bases and 6 bases, in that order; junction bases with no gene match: 7. Per the germline V gene, CDR1 is LGHNA and CDR2 is YNFKEQ. CDR3 size: 15 residues. The CDR3 nucleotides read TGTGCCAGCAGCCAAGATTGGCCAGGGGGCATCGAGCAGTACTTC. Its translation is CASSQDWPGGIEQYF.

This clonotype is termed medium-sized. The CDR3 DNA reads as TGCAGTGCTAGCGAGGACATGAACACTGAAGCTTTCTTT. Its translation: CSASEDMNTEAFF. The rearrangement links TRBV20-1 to TRBJ1-1; tentative D call: TRBD1 (5 bases). The germline V gene encodes CDR1 DFQATT and CDR2 SNEGSKA (reference sequence). This CDR3 is built from 13 residues. Trimming pared 3 bases from V and 0 bases from J, leaving 8 bases between.

The rearrangement links TRBV20-1 to TRBJ2-1; 13 bases match TRBD2. Losses at the gene ends were 3 bases for V and 4 bases for J; bases not matched to a gene: 9. CDR3 size: 17 residues. CDR1 DFQATT and CDR2 SNEGSKA come from the germline V gene (reference sequence). CDR3: CSARTPGTSGTYNEQFF. CDR3 nucleotide sequence: TGCAGTGCTAGGACACCCGGGACTAGCGGGACGTACAATGAGCAGTTCTTC.

A remark on this clonotype: A clone one base away is much larger, so this may be a read error. This rearrangement joins TRBV7-9 to TRBJ2-3, with 8 bases matching TRBD2. The CDR3 is made up of 13 amino acids. Germline CDR1 reads SEHNR; CDR2 reads FQNEAQ (reference sequence). CDR3 bases: TGTGCCAGCAGCTCGGGGGGGCCGAAGACGCACTATTTT. Residues: CASSSGGPKTHYF.

A few counts support this clonotype. The CDR3 bases are TGTGCCAGCAGTGAAGCTGTGGGCAGGGCAGGGGGCTACACCTTC. Protein: CASSEAVGRAGGYTF. The chain recombines TRBV6-1 with TRBJ1-2; TRBD1 is a possible D gene (5 bases). The germline gives CDR1 MNHNS, CDR2 SASEGT. The CDR3 totals 15 residues. The germline V and J ends were trimmed by 0 bases and 8 bases, with 16 bases remaining between them.

The J gene is TRBJ1-1, the V gene TRBV6-1; TRBD1 aligns across 10 bases. CDR1 and CDR2 (germline): MNHNS, SASEGT. V shed 4 bases and J 1 base; nucleotides not matched to a gene: 15. CDR3 size: 19 residues. CDR3 sequence reads: CASSALARDRGRGNTEAFF. CDR3 DNA: TGTGCCAGCAGTGCCTTGGCCCGGGACAGGGGAAGGGGGAACACTGAAGCTTTCTTT.

This clonotype was counted many times. V gene TRBV7-8 combines with J gene TRBJ2-1; TRBD2 matches at 8 bases. Germline V CDR1 and CDR2: SGHVS, FQNEAQ. The CDR3 totals 13 residues. Germline trimming cut 6 bases from V and 9 bases from J; bases unmatched to any gene: 7. The CDR3 sequence: CASRTSGGGEQFF. CDR3 nucleotides: TGTGCCAGCAGAACTAGCGGTGGTGGTGAGCAGTTCTTC.

The CDR3 reads CASRIRQGIGEAFF. CDR3 nucleotides: TGTGCCAGCAGGATACGACAGGGGATAGGGGAAGCTTTCTTT. This chain joins TRBV6-5 and TRBJ1-1, with 8 positions matching TRBD1. V was pared by 6 bases and J by 8 bases, with 11 bases of the junction left unmatched. The CDR3 is 14 amino acids. In germline, CDR1 is MNHEY, CDR2 SVGAGI.